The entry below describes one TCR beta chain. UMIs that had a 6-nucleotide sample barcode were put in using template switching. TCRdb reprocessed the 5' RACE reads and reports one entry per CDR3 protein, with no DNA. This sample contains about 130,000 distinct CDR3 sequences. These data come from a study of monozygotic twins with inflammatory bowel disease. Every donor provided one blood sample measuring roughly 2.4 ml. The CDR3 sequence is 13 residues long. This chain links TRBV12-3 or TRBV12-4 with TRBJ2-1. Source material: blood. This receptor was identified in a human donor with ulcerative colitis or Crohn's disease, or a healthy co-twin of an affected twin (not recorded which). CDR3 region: CASSFKGWDEQFF.